The T cell receptor beta chain described here comes from a study of read filtering for tumor transcriptome and immune sequencing. Study-wide results and limits: IR-seq captured clonotypes deeper and more reliably than RNA-seq.

The library was built from about 400 ng RNA with molecular barcoded adaptors for alpha/delta and beta/gamma chains. TCRdb analysed the reads with MiXCR anew, one entry per CDR3 protein. The sample has under 60,000 distinct CDR3 sequences; less than 20% are singletons. As for this clonotype: The antigen is not known.

The V and J ends lost 0 bases and 7 bases, in that order; junction bases with no gene match: 11. Germline lookup yields CDR1 DFQATT and CDR2 SNEGSKA (reference sequence). The CDR3 contains 17 residues. V and J are TRBV20-1 and TRBJ2-2; 10 nucleotides match TRBD1. Sequencing was carried out using a population of CD138-negative cells sorted from bone marrow. The TCR sequence derives from a donor aged 40 or over with multiple myeloma. The CDR3 here is CSARDGGQGSFGGELFF. The DNA for the CDR3 is TGCAGTGCTAGAGATGGGGGACAGGGGTCGTTCGGCGGGGAGCTGTTTTTT.